Listed below are T cell receptor beta chains from one sample, sequenced in a study of shared clonotypes between healthy human individuals. Sequencing used immunoSEQ multiplex PCR; TCRdb keeps in-frame clones, though not all of them. The table has approximately 1.1 million clones, about 80% seen once. The material sequenced was memory CD4+ T cells from PBMCs. The receptor set was obtained from a man aged 18 to 29 in good health. Some clones in this sample may be carry-over from other donors' samples. Both conserved end residues are part of each CDR3. The order of the fields is D gene, J gene, clone size, V gene, CDR3 protein, CDR3 DNA. The D gene is left open where the match is weak. Size is omitted from some rows. Given values are once, few, many or a class for expanded clones.

TRBD1,TRBJ1-1,.,TRBV28,CASSLTGGVVNTEAFF,TGTGCCAGCAGTTTGACAGGGGGAGTTGTGAACACTGAAGCTTTCTTT
.,TRBJ1-1,.,TRBV6-4,CASSEEGGRTEAFF,TGTGCCAGCAGTGAAGAGGGTGGGCGCACTGAAGCTTTCTTT
TRBD2,TRBJ2-2,.,TRBV7-3,CASSLSSGRGTGELFF,TGTGCCAGCAGCTTAAGTAGCGGGAGGGGCACCGGGGAGCTGTTTTTT
.,TRBJ2-3,.,TRBV2,CASRSQAGISDTQYF,TGTGCCAGCAGGAGTCAGGCAGGAATATCAGATACGCAGTATTTT
.,TRBJ1-5,many,TRBV28,CASIPAGRAAGQPQHF,TGTGCCAGTATACCCGCGGGGCGAGCTGCTGGTCAGCCCCAGCATTTT
TRBD1,TRBJ1-2,once,TRBV5-1,CASSLDGQGTYGYTF,TGCGCCAGCAGCTTGGATGGACAGGGAACCTATGGCTACACCTTC
.,TRBJ1-4,.,TRBV27,CASRGEREELFF,TGTGCCAGCAGGGGGGAGCGGGAGGAACTGTTTTTT
.,TRBJ2-5,.,TRBV4-1,CASSQEATTPGTQYF,TGCGCCAGCAGCCAAGAAGCGACGACTCCGGGGACCCAGTACTTC
TRBD2,TRBJ2-5,.,TRBV5-1,CASRLTSGRGQETQYF,TGCGCCAGCAGATTGACTAGCGGGAGAGGGCAAGAGACCCAGTACTTC
.,TRBJ2-1,.,TRBV30,CAWRMPAGSYNEQFF,TGTGCCTGGAGAATGCCGGCGGGATCCTACAATGAGCAGTTCTTC
.,TRBJ2-7,.,TRBV4-1,CASSQDLGGSPYEQYF,TGCGCCAGCAGCCAAGATCTTGGGGGGTCCCCCTACGAGCAGTACTTC
.,TRBJ1-1,.,TRBV7-2,CASSVRYTEAFF,TGTGCCAGCAGCGTCAGGTACACTGAAGCTTTCTTT
TRBD1,TRBJ1-1,once,TRBV29-1,CSVCRDSLNTEAFF,TGCAGCGTTTGCCGGGACAGCTTAAACACTGAAGCTTTCTTT
.,TRBJ1-2,.,TRBV7-2,CASSLGGSVTESYTF,TGTGCCAGCAGCTTAGGTGGGAGTGTTACGGAGAGCTACACCTTC
.,TRBJ2-1,.,TRBV5-1,CASSREFHNEQFF,TGCGCCAGCAGCCGCGAGTTCCACAATGAGCAGTTCTTC
.,TRBJ2-5,.,TRBV20-1,CSASTETQYF,TGCAGTGCTAGTACGGAGACCCAGTACTTC
TRBD2,TRBJ2-2,.,TRBV27,CASSLRVTSGVLGGELFF,TGTGCCAGCAGTTTACGTGTGACTAGCGGGGTATTGGGCGGGGAGCTGTTTTTT
.,TRBJ2-1,.,TRBV7-6,CASSLGHNQGYNEQFF,TGTGCCAGCAGCTTAGGGCATAATCAGGGATACAATGAGCAGTTCTTC
.,TRBJ2-3,.,TRBV28,CASSLGTTTPETQYF,TGTGCCAGCAGTCTCGGGACCACGACCCCCGAAACGCAGTATTTT
TRBD1,TRBJ2-5,.,TRBV5-1,CASSRFGTAQETQYF,TGCGCCAGCAGCAGATTTGGGACAGCGCAAGAGACCCAGTACTTC
TRBD2,TRBJ2-4,.,TRBV27,CASSPGGVNIQYF,TGTGCCAGCAGCCCCGGGGGGGTAAACATTCAGTACTTC
TRBD2,TRBJ2-3,.,TRBV11-1,CASSLRLAANTDTQYF,TGTGCCAGCAGCTTGCGACTAGCGGCCAACACAGATACGCAGTATTTT
.,TRBJ1-3,.,TRBV6-1,CASSPSGGNTIYF,TGTGCCAGCAGCCCCTCCGGAGGAAACACCATATATTTT
.,TRBJ1-3,.,TRBV21-1,CAGYRERRSGNTIYF,TGTGCCGGTTACAGGGAGAGACGCTCTGGAAACACCATATATTTT
TRBD2,TRBJ2-1,few,TRBV7-2,CASSSTGLTLDEQFF,TGTGCCAGCAGCTCGACGGGACTAACCCTCGATGAGCAGTTCTTC
TRBD2,TRBJ2-7,.,TRBV6-5,CASTPWTSRTYEQYF,TGTGCCAGCACCCCTTGGACTAGCAGGACCTACGAGCAGTACTTC
.,TRBJ1-3,once,TRBV9,CASSGRAGNTIYF,TGTGCCAGCAGCGGGCGAGCTGGAAACACCATATATTTT
.,TRBJ1-1,.,TRBV2,CATGRQNTEAFF,TGTGCCACCGGACGGCAGAACACTGAAGCTTTCTTT
.,TRBJ2-3,.,TRBV5-4,CASSLREPSTDTQYF,TGTGCCAGCAGCTTGAGGGAACCTAGCACAGATACGCAGTATTTT
TRBD2,TRBJ2-5,once,TRBV11-3,CASSVGLAVGETQYF,TGTGCCAGCAGCGTAGGACTAGCTGTGGGGGAGACCCAGTACTTC
.,TRBJ1-1,.,TRBV11-1,CASSLRRGSTEAFF,TGTGCCAGCAGCTTAAGAAGGGGGAGTACTGAAGCTTTCTTT
.,TRBJ1-3,once,TRBV2,CASRGGNSGNTIYF,TGTGCCAGCAGAGGGGGAAACTCTGGAAACACCATATATTTT
.,TRBJ2-7,.,TRBV7-9,CASSLTVVGGPGRYEQYF,TGTGCCAGCAGCTTAACGGTCGTAGGTGGTCCAGGGCGCTACGAGCAGTACTTC
.,TRBJ1-2,.,TRBV5-6,CASSLKGVYGYTF,TGTGCCAGCAGCTTGAAAGGGGTTTATGGCTACACCTTC
.,TRBJ1-2,.,TRBV6-5,CASRSNRINYGYTF,TGTGCCAGCAGGTCTAACAGGATTAACTATGGCTACACCTTC
TRBD2,TRBJ2-1,.,TRBV5-1,CASNPAGAYEQFF,TGCGCCAGCAACCCAGCGGGAGCCTATGAGCAGTTCTTC
.,TRBJ2-2,once,TRBV5-1,CASSSLPRTDTGELFF,TGCGCCAGCAGCTCGCTGCCCAGGACCGACACCGGGGAGCTGTTTTTT
.,TRBJ1-1,once,TRBV5-6,CASSYRTLNTEAFF,TGTGCCAGCAGCTACAGGACGCTGAACACTGAAGCTTTCTTT
TRBD2,TRBJ2-5,few,TRBV28,CASSWGLAGVGETQYF,TGTGCCAGCAGTTGGGGACTAGCGGGAGTTGGGGAGACCCAGTACTTC
.,TRBJ2-2,once,TRBV6-5,CASSPSGKAELFF,TGTGCCAGCAGTCCCTCTGGGAAGGCGGAGCTGTTTTTT